Listed below are T cell receptor beta chains from one sample, sequenced in a study of spatial heterogeneity in lung cancer. TCRdb called the 5' RACE reads again in MiXCR, with one record for every CDR3 protein. The repertoire holds some 880 distinct CDR3 sequences, with 6.5% to 7.5% as singletons. Here the sequenced sample was lung tumor tissue, taken at surgery. The receptors were gathered from a female donor with early-stage non-small cell lung cancer. CDR3s include the opening cysteine and the closing phenylalanine or tryptophan. The D gene is left open where the match is weak. Clone size is shown for a subset of rows, as once, few, many or a class of expanded clone.

V,length,J,size,D,DNA,CDR3
TRBV5-1,13,TRBJ1-6,large,NA,TGCGCCAGCAGCAGGGCAAATAATTCACCCCTCCACTTT,CASSRANNSPLHF
TRBV20-1,13,TRBJ1-1,large,NA,TGCAGTGCCAAGACGGGGGGACACGCTGAAGCTTTCTTT,CSAKTGGHAEAFF
TRBV7-2,19,TRBJ2-6,NA,TRBD1,TGTGCCGGCAGCCCGTACAGGGGGCCGATAGCCTCTGGGGCCGACGTCCTGACTTTC,CAGSPYRGPIASGADVLTF
TRBV20-1,13,TRBJ2-3,medium-sized,NA,TGCAGTGCTACCAGCGGACCCACAGATACGCAGTATTTT,CSATSGPTDTQYF
TRBV20-1,11,TRBJ1-1,medium-sized,NA,TGCAGTGCTAGCCGGAACACTGAAGCTTTCTTT,CSASRNTEAFF
TRBV7-2,14,TRBJ2-7,large,TRBD1,TGTGCCAGCAGACTTAACAGGGGGCATAGCGAGCAGTACTTC,CASRLNRGHSEQYF
TRBV7-2,19,TRBJ2-6,medium-sized,TRBD1,TGTGCCAGCAGCCCGTACAGGGGGCCGATAGCCTCTGGGGCCAACGTCCTGACTTTC,CASSPYRGPIASGANVLTF
TRBV6-5,15,TRBJ2-5,large,NA,TGTGCCAGCAGTTCTCGCGGTGTAAGGGGAGAGACCCAGTACTTC,CASSSRGVRGETQYF
TRBV10-3,12,TRBJ2-1,medium-sized,NA,TGTGCCACGAGAGGGAGCGGTGGTTTAATGTTCTTC,CATRGSGGLMFF
TRBV6-5,15,TRBJ1-6,many,TRBD1,TGTGCCAGCAGAGCAAGACAGGGGGCGAGATCACCCCTCCACTTT,CASRARQGARSPLHF
TRBV6-6,16,TRBJ2-1,medium-sized,TRBD2,TGTGCCAGCAGAATATGGTCTAGCGGCACGGTCAATGAGCAGTTCTTC,CASRIWSSGTVNEQFF
TRBV13,14,TRBJ2-1,medium-sized,TRBD2,TGTGCCAGCAGTGGACTAGCGGGAGGGAAGGAGCAGTTCTTC,CASSGLAGGKEQFF
TRBV27,15,TRBJ1-5,medium-sized,NA,TGTGCCAGCAGTTTATCTGCGGGGGGCGGTCAGCCCCAGCATTTT,CASSLSAGGGQPQHF
TRBV7-9,15,TRBJ1-2,medium-sized,NA,TGTGCCAGCAGCGCAAACTTGAGGGAAAACTATGGCTACACCTTC,CASSANLRENYGYTF
TRBV28,13,TRBJ2-7,once,NA,TGTGCCAGCAGTTTATTAGCGTGTCTGGAGCAGTACTTC,CASSLLACLEQYF
TRBV29-1,14,TRBJ2-3,medium-sized,NA,TGCAGCGTTGCCGGACTAACAAGCACAGATACGCAGTATTTT,CSVAGLTSTDTQYF
TRBV20-1,14,TRBJ1-6,few,TRBD1,TGCAGTGCTAGAGAGAGGACAGGGAGTTCACCCCTCCACTTT,CSARERTGSSPLHF